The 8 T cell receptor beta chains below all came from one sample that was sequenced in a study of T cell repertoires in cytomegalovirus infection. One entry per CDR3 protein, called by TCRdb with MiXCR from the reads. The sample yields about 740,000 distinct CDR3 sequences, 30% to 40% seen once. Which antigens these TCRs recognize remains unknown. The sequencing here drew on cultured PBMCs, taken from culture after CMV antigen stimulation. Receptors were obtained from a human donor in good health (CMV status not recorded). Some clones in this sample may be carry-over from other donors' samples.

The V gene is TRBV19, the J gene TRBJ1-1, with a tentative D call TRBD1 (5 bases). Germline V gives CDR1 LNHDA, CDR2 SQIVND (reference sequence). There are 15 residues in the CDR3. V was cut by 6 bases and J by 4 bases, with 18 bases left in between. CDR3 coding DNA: TGTGCCAGTAGGTGGAGTAACAGCAGGGTCACTGAAGCTTTCTTT. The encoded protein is CASRWSNSRVTEAFF.

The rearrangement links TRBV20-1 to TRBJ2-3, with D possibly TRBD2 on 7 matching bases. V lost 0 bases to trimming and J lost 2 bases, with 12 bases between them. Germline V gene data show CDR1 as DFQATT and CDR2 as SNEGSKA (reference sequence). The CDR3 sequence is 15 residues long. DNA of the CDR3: TGCAGTGCTAGAGATCTGGGGGGGGCCACAGATACGCAGTATTTT. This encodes CSARDLGGATDTQYF.

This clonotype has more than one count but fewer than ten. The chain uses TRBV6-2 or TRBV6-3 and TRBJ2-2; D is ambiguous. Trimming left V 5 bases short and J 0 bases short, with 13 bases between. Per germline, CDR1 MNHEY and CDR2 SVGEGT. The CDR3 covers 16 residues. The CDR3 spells CASSRTSVANTGELFF. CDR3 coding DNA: TGTGCCAGCAGTCGAACTTCAGTCGCGAACACCGGGGAGCTGTTTTTT.

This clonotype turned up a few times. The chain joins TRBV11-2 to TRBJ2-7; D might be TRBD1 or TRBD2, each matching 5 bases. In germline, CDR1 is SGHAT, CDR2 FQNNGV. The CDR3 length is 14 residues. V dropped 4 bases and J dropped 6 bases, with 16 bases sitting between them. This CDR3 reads CASSSLWGPSEQYF. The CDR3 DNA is TGTGCCAGCAGCTCTCTGTGGGGACCTAGCGAGCAGTACTTC. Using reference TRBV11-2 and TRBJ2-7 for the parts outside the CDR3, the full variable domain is EAGVAQSPRYKIIEKRQSVAFWCNPISGHATLYWYQQILGQGPKLLIQFQNNGVVDDSQLPKDRFSAERLKGVDSTLKIQPAKLEDSAVYLCASSSLWGPSEQYFGPGTRLTVT.

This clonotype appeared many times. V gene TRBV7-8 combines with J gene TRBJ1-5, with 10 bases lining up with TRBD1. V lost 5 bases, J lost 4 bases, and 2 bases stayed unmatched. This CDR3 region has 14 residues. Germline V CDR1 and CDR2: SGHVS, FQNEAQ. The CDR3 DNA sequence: TGTGCCAGCAGCCCGGGACAGGGGAATCAGCCCCAGCATTTT. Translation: CASSPGQGNQPQHF.

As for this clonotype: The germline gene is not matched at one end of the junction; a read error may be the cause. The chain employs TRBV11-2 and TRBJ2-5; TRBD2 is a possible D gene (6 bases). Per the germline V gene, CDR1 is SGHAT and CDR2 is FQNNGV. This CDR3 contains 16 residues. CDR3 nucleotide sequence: TGTGCCAGCAGCTCCTGGTCGGTCGCGGGCGGGGAGATCCAGTACTTC. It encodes CASSSWSVAGGEIQYF.

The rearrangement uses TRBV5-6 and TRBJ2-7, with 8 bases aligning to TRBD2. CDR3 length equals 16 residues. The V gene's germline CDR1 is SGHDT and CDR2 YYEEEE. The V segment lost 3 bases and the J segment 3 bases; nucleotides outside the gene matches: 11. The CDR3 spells CASSCVGRGAVYEQYF. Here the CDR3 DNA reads TGTGCCAGCAGCTGCGTCGGGAGGGGGGCCGTCTACGAGCAGTACTTC.

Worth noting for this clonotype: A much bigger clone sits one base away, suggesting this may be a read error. The DNA for the CDR3 is TGTGCCAGCAGCTTAGGAGGAACCTCCTACAATGAGCAGATCTTC. Its translation is CASSLGGTSYNEQIF. The chain recombines TRBV7-2 with TRBJ2-1; D remains unclear. From germline, CDR1 is SGHTA and CDR2 FQGNSA. The CDR3 extends over 15 amino acids.